The entry that follows covers one T cell receptor beta chain sequence. Antigen specificity is unknown. Deep-level running was used for the assay. Clones were sequenced by immunoSEQ multiplex PCR, and TCRdb holds only the in-frame ones, with some missing. The top ten hold 20% to 25% of the sample, which has about 680,000 clones, about 90% seen once. The CDR3 covers 11 residues. The germline V gene encodes CDR1 LNHDA and CDR2 SQIVND (reference sequence). Trimming shortened V by 9 bases and J by 5 bases, and 8 bases separated the two germline ends. This record belongs to a study of shared clonotypes between healthy human individuals. Study context: Three CD4 naive, three CD4 memory, two CD8 naive and one CD8 memory plate were used per donor.

It was CD45RO-negative cells, positively selected for CCR7, that made up naive CD8 cells, with terminally differentiated effector memory CD45RA+ cells excluded. General study points: Sampling covered nothing but blood. Tissue TCR repertoires likely differ from those found in blood.

This clonotype was sampled from a man aged 30-40 years in good health. V is TRBV19 and J is TRBJ2-1; TRBD2 is a possible D gene (5 bases). The sample comprised naive CD8+ T cells sorted from blood. The CDR3 bases are TGTGCCAGCGACTATGACAATGAGCAGTTCTTC. Encoded protein: CASDYDNEQFF.